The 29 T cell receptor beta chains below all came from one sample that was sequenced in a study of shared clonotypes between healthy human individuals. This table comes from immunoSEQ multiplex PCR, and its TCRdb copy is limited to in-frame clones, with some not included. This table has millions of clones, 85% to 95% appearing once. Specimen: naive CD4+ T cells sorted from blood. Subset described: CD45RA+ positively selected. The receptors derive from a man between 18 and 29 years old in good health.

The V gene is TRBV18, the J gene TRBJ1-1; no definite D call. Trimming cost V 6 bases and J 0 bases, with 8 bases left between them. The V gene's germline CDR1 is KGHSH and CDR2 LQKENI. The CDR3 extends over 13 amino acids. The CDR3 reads CASSAEMNTEAFF. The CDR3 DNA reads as TGTGCCAGCTCCGCTGAGATGAACACTGAAGCTTTCTTT.

DNA of the CDR3: TGCGCCAGCAGCCCCCTGGGGAGCGCGAGTACCTACAATGAGCAGTTCTTC. Residues: CASSPLGSASTYNEQFF. The chain combines TRBV5-1 with TRBJ2-1; a possible D gene is TRBD2 (5 bases). This CDR3 has 17 amino acids. V dropped 4 bases and J dropped 2 bases, with 19 bases sitting between them. Germline V gene lookup returns CDR1 SGHRS and CDR2 YFSETQ.

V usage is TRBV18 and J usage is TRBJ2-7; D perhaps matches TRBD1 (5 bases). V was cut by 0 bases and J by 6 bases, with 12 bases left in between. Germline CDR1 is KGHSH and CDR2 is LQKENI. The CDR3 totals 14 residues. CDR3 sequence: CASSPPVRVSEQYF. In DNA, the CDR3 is TGTGCCAGCTCACCACCGGTCAGGGTAAGCGAGCAGTACTTC.

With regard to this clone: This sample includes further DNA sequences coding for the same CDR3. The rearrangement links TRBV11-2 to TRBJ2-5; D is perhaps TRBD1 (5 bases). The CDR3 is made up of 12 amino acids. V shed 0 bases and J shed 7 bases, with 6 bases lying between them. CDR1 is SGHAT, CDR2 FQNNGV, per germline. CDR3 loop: CASSLDRGTQYF. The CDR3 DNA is TGTGCCAGCAGCTTAGATAGGGGGACCCAGTACTTC.

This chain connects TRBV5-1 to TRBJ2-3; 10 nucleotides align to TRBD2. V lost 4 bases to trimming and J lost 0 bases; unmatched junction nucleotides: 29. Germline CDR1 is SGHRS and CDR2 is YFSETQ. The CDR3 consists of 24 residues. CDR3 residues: CASSLPIGRVASGGAESSTDTQYF. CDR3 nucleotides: TGCGCCAGCAGCCTGCCAATTGGAAGAGTCGCTAGCGGGGGCGCGGAATCTAGCACAGATACGCAGTATTTT.

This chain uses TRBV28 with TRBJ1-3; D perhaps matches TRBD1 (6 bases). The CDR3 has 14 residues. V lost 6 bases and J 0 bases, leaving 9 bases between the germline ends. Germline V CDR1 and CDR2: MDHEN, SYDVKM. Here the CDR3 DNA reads TGTGCCAGCAGGGACAGCTTCTCTGGAAACACCATATATTTT. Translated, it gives CASRDSFSGNTIYF.

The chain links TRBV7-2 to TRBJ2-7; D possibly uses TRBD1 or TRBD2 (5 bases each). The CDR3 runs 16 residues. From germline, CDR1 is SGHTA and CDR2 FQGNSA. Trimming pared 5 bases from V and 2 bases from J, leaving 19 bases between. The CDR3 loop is CASSRTVGTTAYEQYF. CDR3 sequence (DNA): TGTGCCAGCAGCCGGACGGTGGGGACCACCGCCTACGAGCAGTACTTC.

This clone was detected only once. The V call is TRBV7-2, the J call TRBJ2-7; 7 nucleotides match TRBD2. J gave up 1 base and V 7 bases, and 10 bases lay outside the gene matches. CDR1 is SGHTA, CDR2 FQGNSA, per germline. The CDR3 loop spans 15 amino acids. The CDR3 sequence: CASTRSRAGSYEQYF. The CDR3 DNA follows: TGTGCCAGCACCCGATCGCGAGCGGGATCCTACGAGCAGTACTTC.

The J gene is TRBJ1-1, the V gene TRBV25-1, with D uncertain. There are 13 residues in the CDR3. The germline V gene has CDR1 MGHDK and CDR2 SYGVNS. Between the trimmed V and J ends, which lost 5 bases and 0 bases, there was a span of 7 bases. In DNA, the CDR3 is TGTGCCAGCAGTTCTCGAGTGAACACTGAAGCTTTCTTT. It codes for CASSSRVNTEAFF. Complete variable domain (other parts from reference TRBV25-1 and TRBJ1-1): EADIYQTPRYLVIGTGKKITLECSQTMGHDKMYWYQQDPGMELHLIHYSYGVNSTEKGDLSSESTVSRIRTEHFPLTLESARPSHTSQYLCASSSRVNTEAFFGQGTRLTVV.

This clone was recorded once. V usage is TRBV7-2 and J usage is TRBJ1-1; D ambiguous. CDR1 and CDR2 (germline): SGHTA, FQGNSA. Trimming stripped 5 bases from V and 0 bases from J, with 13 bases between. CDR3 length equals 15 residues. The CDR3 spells CASSVVTLMNTEAFF. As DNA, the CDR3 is TGTGCCAGCAGCGTTGTGACGCTTATGAACACTGAAGCTTTCTTT.

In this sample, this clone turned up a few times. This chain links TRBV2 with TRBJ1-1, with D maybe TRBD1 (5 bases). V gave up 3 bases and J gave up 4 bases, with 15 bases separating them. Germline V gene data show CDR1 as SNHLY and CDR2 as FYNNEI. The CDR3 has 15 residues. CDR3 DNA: TGTGCCAGCAGTGATATGGCAGCTGGGGGCACTGAAGCTTTCTTT. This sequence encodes CASSDMAAGGTEAFF.

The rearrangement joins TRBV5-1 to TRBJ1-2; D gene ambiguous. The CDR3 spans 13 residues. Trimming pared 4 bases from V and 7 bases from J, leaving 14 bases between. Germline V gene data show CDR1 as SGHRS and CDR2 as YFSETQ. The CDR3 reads CASSLAEGGGYTF. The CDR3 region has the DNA TGCGCCAGCAGCCTGGCGGAGGGCGGTGGCTACACCTTC.

The CDR3 DNA reads TGTGCCAGCAGTTACGCCGACACGGGCAACACTGAAGCTTTCTTT. Translation gives CASSYADTGNTEAFF. The rearrangement joins TRBV6-6 to TRBJ1-1; D uncertain. Trimming left V 2 bases short and J 2 bases short, with 12 bases between. The length of the CDR3 is 15 residues. Germline-derived CDR1 and CDR2 are MNHNY and SVGAGI (reference sequence).

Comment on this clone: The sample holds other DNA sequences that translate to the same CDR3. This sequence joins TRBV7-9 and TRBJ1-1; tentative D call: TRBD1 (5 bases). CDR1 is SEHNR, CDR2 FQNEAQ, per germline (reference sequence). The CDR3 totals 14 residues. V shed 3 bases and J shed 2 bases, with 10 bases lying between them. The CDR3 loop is CASSLGDRNTEAFF. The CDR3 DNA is TGTGCCAGCAGCTTGGGAGACAGAAACACTGAAGCTTTCTTT.

The CDR3 DNA is TGTGCCAGCAGTGTAAGGGAAAACTATGGCTACACCTTC. Translating it yields CASSVRENYGYTF. This chain connects TRBV2 to TRBJ1-2; D remains ambiguous. In germline, CDR1 is SNHLY, CDR2 FYNNEI. Trimming took 4 bases from V and 2 from J, leaving 8 bases between them. The CDR3 is made up of 13 amino acids.

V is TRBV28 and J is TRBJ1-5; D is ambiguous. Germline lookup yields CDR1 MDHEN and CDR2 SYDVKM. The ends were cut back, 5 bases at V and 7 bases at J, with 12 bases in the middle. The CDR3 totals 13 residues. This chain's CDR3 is CASSVGLRQPQHF. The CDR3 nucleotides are TGTGCCAGCAGTGTAGGGTTGAGGCAGCCCCAGCATTTT.

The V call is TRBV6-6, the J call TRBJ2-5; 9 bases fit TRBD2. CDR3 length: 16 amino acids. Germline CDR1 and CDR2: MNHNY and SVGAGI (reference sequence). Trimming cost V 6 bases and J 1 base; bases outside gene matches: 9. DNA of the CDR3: TGTGCCAGCAGCCCTAGGGGCGGGGGGGGCCAAGAGACCCAGTACTTC. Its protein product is CASSPRGGGGQETQYF.

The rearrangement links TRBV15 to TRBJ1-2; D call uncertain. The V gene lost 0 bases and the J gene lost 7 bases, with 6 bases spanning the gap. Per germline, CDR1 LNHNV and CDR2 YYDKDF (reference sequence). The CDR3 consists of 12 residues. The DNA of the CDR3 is TGTGCCACCAGCAGAGAAGTGGGTGGCTACACCTTC. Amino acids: CATSREVGGYTF.

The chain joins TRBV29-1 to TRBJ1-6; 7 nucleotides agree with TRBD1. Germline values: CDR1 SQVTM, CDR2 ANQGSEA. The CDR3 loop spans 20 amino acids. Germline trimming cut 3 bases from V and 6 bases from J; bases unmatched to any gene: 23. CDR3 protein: CSVDIGDSGKDTRGNSPLHF. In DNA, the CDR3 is TGCAGCGTTGACATTGGGGACAGTGGGAAAGACACCAGGGGTAATTCACCCCTCCACTTT.

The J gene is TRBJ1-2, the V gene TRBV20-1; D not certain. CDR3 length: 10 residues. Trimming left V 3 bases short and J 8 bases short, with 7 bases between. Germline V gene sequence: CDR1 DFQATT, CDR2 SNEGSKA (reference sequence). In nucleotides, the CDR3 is TGCAGTGCTAGCTTCGAAGGCTACACCTTC. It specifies CSASFEGYTF.

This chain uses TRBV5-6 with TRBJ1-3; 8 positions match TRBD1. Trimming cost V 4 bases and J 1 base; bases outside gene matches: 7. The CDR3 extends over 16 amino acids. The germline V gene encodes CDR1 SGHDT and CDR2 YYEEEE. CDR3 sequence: CASSPTQGASGNTIYF. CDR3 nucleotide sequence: TGTGCCAGCAGCCCCACCCAGGGGGCTTCTGGAAACACCATATATTTT.

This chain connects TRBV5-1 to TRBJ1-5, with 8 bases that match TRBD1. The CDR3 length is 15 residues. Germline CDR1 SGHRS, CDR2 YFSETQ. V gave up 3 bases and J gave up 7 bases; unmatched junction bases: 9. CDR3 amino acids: CASSWMGQAGQPQHF. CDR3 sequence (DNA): TGCGCCAGCAGCTGGATGGGACAGGCGGGACAGCCCCAGCATTTT.

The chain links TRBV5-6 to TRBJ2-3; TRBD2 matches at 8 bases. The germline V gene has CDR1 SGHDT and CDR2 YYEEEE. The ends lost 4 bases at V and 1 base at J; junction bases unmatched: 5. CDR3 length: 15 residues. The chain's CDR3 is CASSVPLAGTDTQYF. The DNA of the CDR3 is TGTGCCAGCAGCGTTCCACTAGCGGGCACAGATACGCAGTATTTT.

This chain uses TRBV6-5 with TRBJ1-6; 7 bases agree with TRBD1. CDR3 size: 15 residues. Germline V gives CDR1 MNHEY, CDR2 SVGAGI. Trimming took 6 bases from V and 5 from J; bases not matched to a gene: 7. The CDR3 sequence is CASSPGTVDNSPLHF. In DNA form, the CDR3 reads TGTGCCAGCAGCCCCGGGACAGTCGATAATTCACCCCTCCACTTT.

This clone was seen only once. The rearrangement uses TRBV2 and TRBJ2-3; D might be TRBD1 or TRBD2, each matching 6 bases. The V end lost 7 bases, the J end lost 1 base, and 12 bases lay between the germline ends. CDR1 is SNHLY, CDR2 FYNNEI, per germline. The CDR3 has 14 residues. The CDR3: CASISGEGTDTQYF. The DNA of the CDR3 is TGTGCCAGCATATCAGGGGAGGGCACAGATACGCAGTATTTT.

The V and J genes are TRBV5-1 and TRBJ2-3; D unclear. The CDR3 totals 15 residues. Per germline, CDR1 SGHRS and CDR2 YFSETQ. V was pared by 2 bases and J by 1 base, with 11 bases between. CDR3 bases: TGCGCCAGCAGCTTAGGCACTTTGGGCACAGATACGCAGTATTTT. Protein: CASSLGTLGTDTQYF.

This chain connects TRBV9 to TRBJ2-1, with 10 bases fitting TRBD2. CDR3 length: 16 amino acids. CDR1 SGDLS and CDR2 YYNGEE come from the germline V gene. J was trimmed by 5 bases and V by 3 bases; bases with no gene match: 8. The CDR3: CASSALPSGSHNEQFF. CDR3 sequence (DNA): TGTGCCAGCAGCGCCCTGCCTAGCGGGAGTCACAATGAGCAGTTCTTC.

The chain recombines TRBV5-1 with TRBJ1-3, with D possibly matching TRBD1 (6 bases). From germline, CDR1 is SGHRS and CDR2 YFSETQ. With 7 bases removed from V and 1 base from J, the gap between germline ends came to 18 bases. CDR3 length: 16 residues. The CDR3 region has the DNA TGCGCCAGCCGCGAGGAGACAGGTTTTTCTGGAAACACCATATATTTT. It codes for CASREETGFSGNTIYF.

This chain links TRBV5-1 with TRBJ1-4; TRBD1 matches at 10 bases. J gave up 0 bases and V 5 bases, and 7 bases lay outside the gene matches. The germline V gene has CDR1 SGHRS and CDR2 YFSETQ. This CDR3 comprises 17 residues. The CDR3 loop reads CASRTGTGAATNEKLFF. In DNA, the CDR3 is TGCGCCAGCAGGACCGGGACAGGGGCGGCAACTAATGAAAAACTGTTTTTT. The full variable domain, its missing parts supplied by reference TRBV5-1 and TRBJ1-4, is KAGVTQTPRYLIKTRGQQVTLSCSPISGHRSVSWYQQTPGQGLQFLFEYFSETQRNKGNFPGRFSGRQFSNSRSEMNVSTLELGDSALYLCASRTGTGAATNEKLFFGSGTQLSVL.